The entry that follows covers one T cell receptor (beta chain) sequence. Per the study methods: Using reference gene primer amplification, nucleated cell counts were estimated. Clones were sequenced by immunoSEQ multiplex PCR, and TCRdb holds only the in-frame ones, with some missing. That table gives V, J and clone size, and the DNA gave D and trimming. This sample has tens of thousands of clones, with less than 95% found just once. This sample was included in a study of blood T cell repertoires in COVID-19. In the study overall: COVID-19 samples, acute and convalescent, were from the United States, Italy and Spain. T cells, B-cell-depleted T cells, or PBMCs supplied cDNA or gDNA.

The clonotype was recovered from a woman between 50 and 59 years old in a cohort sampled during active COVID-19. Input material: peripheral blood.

DNA for the CDR3: TGCAGTGCAGACAGGGTTTATGGCTACACCTTC. It is translated as CSADRVYGYTF. J is TRBJ1-2 and V is TRBV20-1; 7 positions match TRBD1. The J segment lost 5 bases and the V segment lost 6 bases, leaving 3 bases of the junction unmatched. Germline CDR1 and CDR2: DFQATT and SNEGSKA (reference sequence). This CDR3 is built from 11 residues.